These 7 T cell receptor beta chains were all obtained from the same sample, sequenced in a study of blood T cell repertoires in COVID-19 (dated by TCRdb to the early 2020s). Libraries were prepared through the immunoSEQ multiplex PCR assay. The immuneACCESS repertoire file appears here via TCRdb, limited to in-frame rearrangements. These files lack a portion of the clones; in checked studies, under half of the deficit traces to unresolved V genes, and the cause of the others is not known. The sample records some 130,000 clones, around 88% of which are singletons. The ten largest account for roughly 18% of the sample. What was sequenced was peripheral blood. These receptor sequences come from a man aged 45 to 65 with active or convalescent COVID-19.

This clone has just one count. This sequence joins TRBV19 and TRBJ1-1, with 7 positions matching TRBD1. With V trimmed by 5 bases and J by 5 bases, 8 bases remained unmatched. In germline, CDR1 is LNHDA, CDR2 SQIVND (reference sequence). This CDR3 is built from 14 residues. The CDR3 coding sequence is TGTGCCAGTAGTGTCACAGGGGTGAGGACTGAAGCTTTCTTT. Translating it yields CASSVTGVRTEAFF. Supplemented by reference TRBV19 and TRBJ1-1, the full variable domain reads DGGITQSPKYLFRKEGQNVTLSCEQNLNHDAMYWYRQDPGQGLRLIYYSQIVNDFQKGDIAEGYSVSREKKESFPLTVTSAQKNPTAFYLCASSVTGVRTEAFFGQGTRLTVV.

This clone was counted a single time. The DNA of the CDR3 is TGTGCCAGCAGCTTAACGACGGGAGGGTACGGGGAGACCCAGTACTTC. This translates into CASSLTTGGYGETQYF. The V call is TRBV7-7, the J call TRBJ2-5; 8 bases are a match to TRBD2. Germline V gives CDR1 SSHAT, CDR2 FNYEAQ (reference sequence). V was pared by 2 bases and J by 5 bases, with 10 bases of the junction left unmatched. This CDR3 is built from 16 residues.

The rearrangement links TRBV2 to TRBJ1-1; D not resolved. Trimming removed 7 bases from V and 0 bases from J, with 12 bases in between. CDR3 length: 14 amino acids. Germline V CDR1 and CDR2: SNHLY, FYNNEI. The CDR3 reads CASTGRRLNTEAFF. CDR3 coding DNA: TGTGCCAGCACCGGGCGGAGGTTGAACACTGAAGCTTTCTTT. The full variable domain, completed using reference TRBV2 and TRBJ1-1, is EPEVTQTPSHQVTQMGQEVILRCVPISNHLYFYWYRQILGQKVEFLVSFYNNEISEKSEIFDDQFSVERPDGSNFTLKIRSTKLEDSAMYFCASTGRRLNTEAFFGQGTRLTVV.

This chain joins TRBV27 and TRBJ2-3, with 7 nucleotides matching TRBD2. The V segment lost 5 bases and the J segment 8 bases; nucleotides outside the gene matches: 7. This CDR3 has 13 residues. Per the germline V gene, CDR1 is MNHEY and CDR2 is SMNVEV (reference sequence). The CDR3: CASSPLAGVTQYF. The CDR3 coding sequence is TGTGCCAGCAGTCCCCTGGCGGGGGTTACGCAGTATTTT.

The chain links TRBV12-5 to TRBJ2-3; TRBD2 aligns across 12 bases. Germline lookup yields CDR1 LGHNT and CDR2 FRNRAP. V trimming: 4 bases; J trimming: 6 bases; junction bases outside the gene matches: 5. This CDR3 spans 15 amino acids. CDR3 DNA: TGTGCTAGTGGTTCGCCCGGGACTAGCGGGGATACGCAGTATTTT. This encodes CASGSPGTSGDTQYF.

The rearrangement links TRBV5-6 to TRBJ1-2; D ambiguous. V gave up 4 bases and J gave up 2 bases, with 9 bases separating them. CDR1 is SGHDT, CDR2 YYEEEE, per germline. The CDR3 runs to 13 residues. CDR3 amino acids: CASSVTGNYGYTF. The CDR3 region has the DNA TGTGCCAGCAGCGTAACGGGGAACTATGGCTACACCTTC.

The V gene is TRBV21-1, the J gene TRBJ2-2; TRBD1 is the table's D call, not checked against the DNA. TRBV21-1 is classified as a pseudogene. The CDR3 has 17 residues. CDR3 in DNA: TGTGCCAGCAGCACCCCGACAGGGTACCGGGACACCGGGGAGCTGTTTTTT. It yields the protein CASSTPTGYRDTGELFF.